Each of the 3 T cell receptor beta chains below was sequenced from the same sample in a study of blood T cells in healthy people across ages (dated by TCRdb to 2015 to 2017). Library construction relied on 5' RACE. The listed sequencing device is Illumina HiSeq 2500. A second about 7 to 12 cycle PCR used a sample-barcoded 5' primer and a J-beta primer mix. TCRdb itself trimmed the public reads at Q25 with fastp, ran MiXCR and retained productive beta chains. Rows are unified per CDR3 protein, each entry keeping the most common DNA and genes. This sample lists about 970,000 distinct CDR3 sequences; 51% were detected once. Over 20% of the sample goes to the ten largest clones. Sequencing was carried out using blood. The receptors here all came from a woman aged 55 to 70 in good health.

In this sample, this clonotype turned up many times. This CDR3 reads CASSPYPLAGVETQYF. DNA for the CDR3: TGCGCCAGCAGCCCTTACCCACTAGCGGGAGTAGAGACCCAGTACTTC. The chain is built from TRBV4-3 and TRBJ2-5; 11 nucleotides match TRBD2. In germline, CDR1 is LGHNA, CDR2 YSLEER. This CDR3 comprises 16 residues. After removal of 4 bases from V and 4 bases from J, the junction contained 8 bases not matched to a gene.

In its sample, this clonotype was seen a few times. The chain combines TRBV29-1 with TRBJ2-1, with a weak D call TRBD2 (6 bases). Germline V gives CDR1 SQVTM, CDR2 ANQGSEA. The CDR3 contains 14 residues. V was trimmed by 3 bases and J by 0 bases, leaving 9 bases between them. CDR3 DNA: TGCAGCGTTGAGGAGGGGAGCTCCTACAATGAGCAGTTCTTC. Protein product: CSVEEGSSYNEQFF.

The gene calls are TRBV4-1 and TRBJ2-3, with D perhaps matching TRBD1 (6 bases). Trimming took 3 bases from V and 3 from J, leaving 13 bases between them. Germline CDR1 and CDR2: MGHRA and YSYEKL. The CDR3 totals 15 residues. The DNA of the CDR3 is TGCGCCAGCAGCCATCCGGGACAAAAAACAGATACGCAGTATTTT. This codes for CASSHPGQKTDTQYF.